A selection of T cell receptor beta chains follows, all from one sample in a study of CD8 T cells in Susac syndrome. Using its own MiXCR run on the immunoSEQ multiplex PCR reads, TCRdb lists one record per CDR3 protein. The sample shows about 400,000 distinct CDR3 sequences, 85% to 90% of them seen only once. The sequencing input was CD8+ T cells from PBMCs. The origin of the receptors is a human donor with multiple sclerosis. Each CDR3 is given with its conserved first and last residue. The D gene is left open where the match is weak. Expanded clones get a size class; other rows say once, few or many, or leave the size out.

>-|-|TRBV30|TRBJ2-3
TGTGCCTGGAGTCGACAGGACACAGATACGCAGTATTTT
CAWSRQDTDTQYF
>few|-|TRBV12-3/TRBV12-4|TRBJ1-5
TGTGCCAGCAGTTTCGAGACCGCTGATAGCAATCAGCCCCAGCATTTT
CASSFETADSNQPQHF
>-|-|TRBV3-1|TRBJ2-1
TGTGCCAGCTCCCAAGCGGGCCCGGGGAATGAGCAGTTCTTC
CASSQAGPGNEQFF
>-|TRBD1|TRBV5-1|TRBJ2-7
TGCGCCAGCAGCTTGAGGGACAGGGTAAGCTCCTACGAGCAGTACTTC
CASSLRDRVSSYEQYF
>-|-|TRBV29-1|TRBJ2-2
TGCAGCGTTGGCCCGGATTACACCGGGGAGCTGTTTTTT
CSVGPDYTGELFF
>-|-|TRBV4-1|TRBJ1-3
TGCGCCAGCAGAATAAACAGAGACGACGGAAAAAGAGGAAACACCATATATTTT
CASRINRDDGKRGNTIYF
>-|-|TRBV4-1|TRBJ2-7
TGCGCCAGCAGCCAAGCACAGGGTACGGCCTACGAGCAGTACTTC
CASSQAQGTAYEQYF
>-|TRBD2|TRBV28|TRBJ2-1
TGTGCCAGCTGGGAGCGGGAGAAATACAATGAGCAGTTCTTC
CASWEREKYNEQFF
>-|TRBD2|TRBV18|TRBJ2-7
TGTGCCAGCTCACCCGAGCGGGAGTGGTTCGACGAGCAGTACTTC
CASSPEREWFDEQYF
>-|TRBD2|TRBV29-1|TRBJ2-1
TGCAGCGTCCTAGGGGGGGCGGGACTAGGGTATGAGCAGTTCTTC
CSVLGGAGLGYEQFF
>-|-|TRBV7-8|TRBJ1-2
TGTGCCAGCAGCTTAGGTCCCGGTTCCTATGGAGGCTACACCTTC
CASSLGPGSYGGYTF
>-|-|TRBV3-1|TRBJ2-3
TGTGCCAGCAGCCAAGTTTGGTCGCCTGATACGCAGTATTTT
CASSQVWSPDTQYF
>few|TRBD2|TRBV6-1|TRBJ2-7
TGTGCCAGCAGTTTGAGAGGGGAGGGCGAGCAGTACTTC
CASSLRGEGEQYF
>-|-|TRBV9|TRBJ1-2
TGTGCCAGCAGCGCCGCCGGGAGTTTCTATGGCTACACCTTC
CASSAAGSFYGYTF
>-|TRBD2|TRBV11-2|TRBJ2-2
TGTGCCAGCAGCCCCATCCCGGGACTAGCGACGAACACCGGGGAGCTGTTTTTT
CASSPIPGLATNTGELFF
>-|TRBD1|TRBV29-1|TRBJ1-1
TGCAGCGTTGAAGAAACAGGGGACTTTGAAGCTTTCTTT
CSVEETGDFEAFF
>-|-|TRBV7-3|TRBJ1-1
TGTGCCAGCAGCCCCAGGGTGAACACTGAAGCTTTCTTT
CASSPRVNTEAFF
>-|TRBD2|TRBV20-1|TRBJ2-5
TGCAGTGCTAGAGATGGATTAGCGGGGGAGAGCGAGACCCAGTACTTC
CSARDGLAGESETQYF
>-|-|TRBV9|TRBJ2-7
TGTGCCAGCTCAGTGGGACAAACCTACGAGCAGTACTTC
CASSVGQTYEQYF